These 10 T cell receptor beta chains were all obtained from the same sample, sequenced in a study of beta chain features in type 1 diabetes. As every portion of the isolated RNA was reverse transcribed, the sequencing read expressed TCRB transcripts. Sequencing used immunoSEQ multiplex PCR; TCRdb keeps in-frame clones, though not all of them. Among 350,000 to 450,000 clones listed, approximately 14% were seen once. Sample: naive CD4+ T cells from blood. All receptors come from a man aged 25-45 years in good health.

This clone was observed a few times. CDR3 loop: CASITGPRETQYF. For the CDR3, the DNA is TGTGCCAGCATAACAGGTCCCAGGGAGACCCAGTACTTC. The chain joins TRBV7-2 to TRBJ2-5; perhaps TRBD1 as D (5 bases). The germline V gene encodes CDR1 SGHTA and CDR2 FQGNSA. The CDR3 extends over 13 amino acids. The V and J ends lost 7 bases and 5 bases respectively, with 14 bases between them. Looking up the rest from reference TRBV7-2 and TRBJ2-5 gives the full variable domain: GAGVSQSPSNKVTEKGKDVELRCDPISGHTALYWYRQSLGQGLEFLIYFQGNSAPDKSGLPSDRFSAERTGGSVSTLTIQRTQQEDSAVYLCASITGPRETQYFGPGTRLLVL.

This sequence joins TRBV6-5 and TRBJ2-3, with D possibly being TRBD1 (5 bases). V was pared by 4 bases and J by 2 bases, with 10 bases between. The V gene's germline CDR1 is MNHEY and CDR2 SVGAGI. The CDR3 runs to 14 residues. The CDR3 bases are TGTGCCAGCAGTTGGAACAGGTTCACAGATACGCAGTATTTT. This codes for CASSWNRFTDTQYF.

This rearrangement joins TRBV11-2 to TRBJ2-3; D may match TRBD1 or TRBD2 (5 bases each). The ends were cut back, 4 bases at V and 4 bases at J, with 21 bases in the middle. CDR3 length: 17 amino acids. The germline V gene encodes CDR1 SGHAT and CDR2 FQNNGV. In DNA, the CDR3 is TGTGCCAGCAGCTCCCCCCGGTCTTTCGTGGGGGCAGATACGCAGTATTTT. Protein: CASSSPRSFVGADTQYF.

The V and J genes are TRBV20-1 and TRBJ2-5; D ambiguous. The germline CDR1 and CDR2 sequences are DFQATT and SNEGSKA (reference sequence). The CDR3 runs to 10 residues. Deletions cut 4 bases from V and 5 bases from J, with 5 bases between. This CDR3 is CSATNETQYF. The CDR3 nucleotides are TGCAGTGCTACCAACGAGACCCAGTACTTC.

This chain connects TRBV5-4 to TRBJ2-7, with 7 bases lining up with TRBD1. CDR1 and CDR2 from the germline V gene are SGHNT and YYREEE (reference sequence). This CDR3 is built from 14 residues. The V segment lost 3 bases and the J segment 0 bases; nucleotides outside the gene matches: 3. The CDR3, as DNA: TGTGCCAGCAGCTCCGCAGGGGGCTCCTACGAGCAGTACGTC. Amino acids: CASSSAGGSYEQYV.

The chain recombines TRBV25-1 with TRBJ2-4; TRBD1 matches at 9 bases. V shed 8 bases and J 0 bases; nucleotides not matched to a gene: 5. Looked up from germline, CDR1 is MGHDK and CDR2 is SYGVNS. This CDR3 spans 15 amino acids. In nucleotides, the CDR3 is TGTGCCAGCTCGTGGACAGGGGTAGCCAAAAACATTCAGTACTTC. Amino acid sequence: CASSWTGVAKNIQYF.

The rearrangement links TRBV7-9 to TRBJ1-5; 9 nucleotides line up with TRBD1. V was clipped by 6 bases and J by 11 bases; unmatched bases: 8. The CDR3 is 13 amino acids. CDR1 is SEHNR, CDR2 FQNEAQ, per germline (reference sequence). The CDR3 DNA reads as TGTGCCAGCAGTCCTACAGGGGGCAGGACCCAGCATTTT. Its protein is CASSPTGGRTQHF.

This clone was detected a few times. The chain is built from TRBV25-1 and TRBJ2-4; possibly TRBD2 for D (6 bases). Germline V gene sequence: CDR1 MGHDK, CDR2 SYGVNS. The V end was cut by 1 base, the J end by 8 bases, with 12 bases between. This CDR3 has 14 residues. The CDR3 DNA reads TGTGCCAGCAGTGAATTCGGGACTTGGGACATTCAGTACTTC. Protein product: CASSEFGTWDIQYF.

This clone came up a few times. This chain joins TRBV9 and TRBJ2-2, with D perhaps matching TRBD2 (6 bases). Between the trimmed V and J ends, which lost 0 bases and 5 bases, there was a span of 8 bases. The length of the CDR3 is 14 residues. Looked up from germline, CDR1 is SGDLS and CDR2 is YYNGEE. The CDR3 bases are TGTGCCAGCAGCGTAGGGGCGGGAACCGGGGAGCTGTTTTTT. Its translation: CASSVGAGTGELFF.

This clone showed up just a few times. In DNA, the CDR3 is TGTGCCACCAGCAAGACAGAGTCACTTGGAAACACCATATATTTT. Its protein product is CATSKTESLGNTIYF. The chain couples TRBV15 to TRBJ1-3; D is perhaps TRBD1 (5 bases). V lost 4 bases and J lost 3, with 13 bases in between. The CDR3 extends over 15 amino acids. Germline V CDR1 and CDR2: LNHNV, YYDKDF (reference sequence).